This T cell receptor (beta chain) was retrieved from a study of T cells in localized non-small cell lung cancer. Study outcomes and limitations: A median approximately 59 of the top 100 tumor clones appeared in adjacent lung. Heterogeneity within the tumor remains possible, as just one region underwent sequencing. Longer overall survival was associated with a higher density of T cells in the blood. Uninvolved adjacent lung had more T cell clonality than any other tissue, topping tumor.

Method: immunoSEQ multiplex PCR; TCRdb's copy keeps in-frame clones and lacks some. The sample contains about 41,000 clones, almost 90% of which appear only once. Points on this clone: Its antigen is as yet unknown.

V was clipped by 5 bases and J by 5 bases; unmatched bases: 6. Germline CDR1 is MNHEY and CDR2 is SVGAGI. The CDR3 runs to 14 residues. The source of this sequence is a female donor of 60 years or more with stage I squamous cell lung carcinoma. The V and J genes are TRBV6-5 and TRBJ2-5; 9 bases map to TRBD1. Sequencing was performed on peripheral blood, taken before any cancer treatment. This chain's CDR3 is CASSVQGATETQYF. CDR3 bases: TGTGCCAGCAGTGTACAGGGGGCGACTGAGACCCAGTACTTC.